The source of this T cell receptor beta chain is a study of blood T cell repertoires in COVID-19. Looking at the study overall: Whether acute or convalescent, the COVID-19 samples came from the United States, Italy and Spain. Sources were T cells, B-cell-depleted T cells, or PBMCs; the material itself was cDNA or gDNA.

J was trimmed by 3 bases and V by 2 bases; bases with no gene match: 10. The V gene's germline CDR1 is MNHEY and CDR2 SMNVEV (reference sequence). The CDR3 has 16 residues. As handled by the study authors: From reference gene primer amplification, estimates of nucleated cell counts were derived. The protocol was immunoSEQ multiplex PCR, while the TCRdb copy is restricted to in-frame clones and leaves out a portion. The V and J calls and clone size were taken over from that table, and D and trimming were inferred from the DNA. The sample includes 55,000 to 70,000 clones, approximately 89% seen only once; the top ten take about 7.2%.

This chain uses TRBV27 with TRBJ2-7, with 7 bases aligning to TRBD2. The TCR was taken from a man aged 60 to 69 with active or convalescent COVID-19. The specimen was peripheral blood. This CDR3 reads CASSLRDASGYYEQYF. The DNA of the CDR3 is TGTGCCAGCAGTTTAAGGGACGCTAGCGGTTACTACGAGCAGTACTTC.